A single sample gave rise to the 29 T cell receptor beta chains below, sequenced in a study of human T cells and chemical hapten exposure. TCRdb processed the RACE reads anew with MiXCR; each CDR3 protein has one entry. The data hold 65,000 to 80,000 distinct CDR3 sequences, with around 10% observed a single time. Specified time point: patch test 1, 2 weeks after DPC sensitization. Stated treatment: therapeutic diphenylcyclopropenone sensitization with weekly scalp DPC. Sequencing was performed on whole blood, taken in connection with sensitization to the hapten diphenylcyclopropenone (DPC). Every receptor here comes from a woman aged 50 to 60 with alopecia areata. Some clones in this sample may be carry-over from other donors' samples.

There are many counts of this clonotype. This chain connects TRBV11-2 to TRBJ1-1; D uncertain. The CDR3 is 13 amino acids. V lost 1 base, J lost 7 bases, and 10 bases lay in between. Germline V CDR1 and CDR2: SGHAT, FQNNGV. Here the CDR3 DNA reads TGTGCCAGCAGCTTAGTGGAGGGAGGTGAAGCTTTCTTT. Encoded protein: CASSLVEGGEAFF.

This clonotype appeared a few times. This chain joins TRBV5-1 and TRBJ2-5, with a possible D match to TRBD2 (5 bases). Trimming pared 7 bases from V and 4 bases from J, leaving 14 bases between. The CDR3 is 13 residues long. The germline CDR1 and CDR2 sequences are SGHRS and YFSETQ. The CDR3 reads CASRNSGGETQYF. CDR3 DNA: TGCGCCAGCCGTAATTCCGGAGGAGAGACCCAGTACTTC.

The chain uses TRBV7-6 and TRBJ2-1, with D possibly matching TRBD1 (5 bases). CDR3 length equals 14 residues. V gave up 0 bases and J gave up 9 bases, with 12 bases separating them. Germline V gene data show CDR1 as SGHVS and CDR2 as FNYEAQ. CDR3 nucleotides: TGTGCCAGCAGCTTAGCGCGAGGACAAGGTGAGCAGTTCTTC. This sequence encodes CASSLARGQGEQFF.

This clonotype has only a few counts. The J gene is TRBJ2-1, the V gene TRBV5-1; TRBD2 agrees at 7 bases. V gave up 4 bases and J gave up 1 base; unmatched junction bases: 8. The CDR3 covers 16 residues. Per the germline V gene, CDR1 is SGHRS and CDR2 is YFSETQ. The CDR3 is CASSLTGGGSYNEQFF. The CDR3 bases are TGCGCCAGCAGCCTTACCGGGGGAGGGTCCTACAATGAGCAGTTCTTC. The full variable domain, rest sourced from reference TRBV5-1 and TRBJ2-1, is KAGVTQTPRYLIKTRGQQVTLSCSPISGHRSVSWYQQTPGQGLQFLFEYFSETQRNKGNFPGRFSGRQFSNSRSEMNVSTLELGDSALYLCASSLTGGGSYNEQFFGPGTRLTVL.

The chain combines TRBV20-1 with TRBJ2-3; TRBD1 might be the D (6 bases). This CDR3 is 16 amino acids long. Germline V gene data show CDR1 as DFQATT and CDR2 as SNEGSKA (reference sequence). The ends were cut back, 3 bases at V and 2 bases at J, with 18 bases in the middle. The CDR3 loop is CSASEGVSAYTDTQYF. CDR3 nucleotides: TGCAGTGCTAGTGAGGGGGTTAGCGCCTACACAGATACGCAGTATTTT.

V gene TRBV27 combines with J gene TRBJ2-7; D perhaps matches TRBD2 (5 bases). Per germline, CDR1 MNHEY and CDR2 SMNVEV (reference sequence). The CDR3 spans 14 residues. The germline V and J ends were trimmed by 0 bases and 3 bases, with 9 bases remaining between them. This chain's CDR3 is CASSLSAGVYEQYF. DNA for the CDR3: TGTGCCAGCAGTTTATCCGCCGGGGTCTACGAGCAGTACTTC.

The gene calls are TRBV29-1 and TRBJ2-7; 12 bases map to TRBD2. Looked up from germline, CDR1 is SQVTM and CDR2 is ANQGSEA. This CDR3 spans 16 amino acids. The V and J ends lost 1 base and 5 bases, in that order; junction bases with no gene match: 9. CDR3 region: CSVEVVLASGRDEQYF. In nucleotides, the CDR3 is TGCAGCGTTGAAGTAGTTTTGGCTAGCGGGAGGGACGAGCAGTACTTC.

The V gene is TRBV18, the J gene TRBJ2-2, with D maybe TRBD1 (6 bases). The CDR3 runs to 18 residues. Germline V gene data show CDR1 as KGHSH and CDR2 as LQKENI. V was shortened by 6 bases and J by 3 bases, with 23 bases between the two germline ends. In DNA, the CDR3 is TGTGCCAGCTCGCCCCTATCTTCAGGGGTGATGTACACCGGGGAGCTGTTTTTT. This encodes CASSPLSSGVMYTGELFF.

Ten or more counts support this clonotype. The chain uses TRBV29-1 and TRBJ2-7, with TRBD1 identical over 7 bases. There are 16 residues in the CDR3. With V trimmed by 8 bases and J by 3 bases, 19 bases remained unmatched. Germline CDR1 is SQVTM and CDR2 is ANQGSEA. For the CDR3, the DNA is TGCAGCCCCCTCTACAGGGGTATGTGCCTAATCTACGAGCAGTACTTC. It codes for CSPLYRGMCLIYEQYF.

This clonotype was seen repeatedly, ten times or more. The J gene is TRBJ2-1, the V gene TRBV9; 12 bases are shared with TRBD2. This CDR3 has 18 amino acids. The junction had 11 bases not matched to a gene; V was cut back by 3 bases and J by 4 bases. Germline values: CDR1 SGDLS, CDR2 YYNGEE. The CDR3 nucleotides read TGTGCCAGCAGCGCCTCCCCCCTAGCGGGAGGGAAGTACAATGAGCAGTTCTTC. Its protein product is CASSASPLAGGKYNEQFF.

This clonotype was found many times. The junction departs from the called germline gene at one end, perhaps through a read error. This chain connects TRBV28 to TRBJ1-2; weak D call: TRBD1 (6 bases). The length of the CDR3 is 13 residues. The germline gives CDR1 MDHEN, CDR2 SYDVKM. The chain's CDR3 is CASSPRTLRGKAF. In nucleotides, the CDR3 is TGTGCCAGCAGCCCAAGGACACTCAGGGGAAAGGCCTTC.

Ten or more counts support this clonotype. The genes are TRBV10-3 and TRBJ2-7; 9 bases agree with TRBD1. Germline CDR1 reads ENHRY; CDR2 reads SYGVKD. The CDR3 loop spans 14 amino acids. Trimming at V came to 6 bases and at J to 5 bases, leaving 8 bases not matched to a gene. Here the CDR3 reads CAIRQTGGSDEQYF. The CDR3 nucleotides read TGTGCCATCAGACAGACAGGGGGGTCCGACGAGCAGTACTTC.

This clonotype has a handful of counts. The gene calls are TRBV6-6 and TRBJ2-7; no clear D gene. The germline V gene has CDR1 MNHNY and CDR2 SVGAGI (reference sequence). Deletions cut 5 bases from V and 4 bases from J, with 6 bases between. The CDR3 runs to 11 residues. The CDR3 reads CASSLQYEQYF. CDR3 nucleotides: TGTGCCAGCAGTCTCCAATACGAGCAGTACTTC.

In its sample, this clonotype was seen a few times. CDR3 loop: CASSLAPSGGRYEQYF. The CDR3 region has the DNA TGCGCCAGCAGCTTGGCCCCCTCCGGGGGACGCTACGAGCAGTACTTC. The gene calls are TRBV5-1 and TRBJ2-7; perhaps TRBD2 as D (6 bases). V was shortened by 0 bases and J by 3 bases, with 16 bases between the two germline ends. The CDR3 runs to 16 residues. Germline CDR1 SGHRS, CDR2 YFSETQ. The variable domain in full, with the rest retrieved from reference TRBV5-1 and TRBJ2-7, is KAGVTQTPRYLIKTRGQQVTLSCSPISGHRSVSWYQQTPGQGLQFLFEYFSETQRNKGNFPGRFSGRQFSNSRSEMNVSTLELGDSALYLCASSLAPSGGRYEQYFGPGTRLTVT.

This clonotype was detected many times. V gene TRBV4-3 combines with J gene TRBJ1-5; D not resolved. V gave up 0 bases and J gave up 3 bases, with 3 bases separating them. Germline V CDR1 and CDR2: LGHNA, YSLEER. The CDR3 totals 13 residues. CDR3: CASSQDPNQPQHF. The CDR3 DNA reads TGCGCCAGCAGCCAAGATCCCAATCAGCCCCAGCATTTT.

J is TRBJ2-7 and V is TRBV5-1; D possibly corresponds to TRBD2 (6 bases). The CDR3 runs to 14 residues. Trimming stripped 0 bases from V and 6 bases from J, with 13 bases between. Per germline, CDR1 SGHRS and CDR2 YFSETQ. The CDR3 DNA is TGCGCCAGCAGCTTGGGACTAGTCAATTCCGAGCAGTACTTC. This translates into CASSLGLVNSEQYF.

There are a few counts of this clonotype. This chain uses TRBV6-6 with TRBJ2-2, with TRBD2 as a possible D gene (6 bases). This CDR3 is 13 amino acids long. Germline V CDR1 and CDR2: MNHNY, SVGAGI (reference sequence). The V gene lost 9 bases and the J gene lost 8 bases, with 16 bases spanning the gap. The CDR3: CASRETILGELFF. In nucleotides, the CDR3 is TGTGCCAGTCGGGAGACCATACTGGGGGAGCTGTTTTTT.

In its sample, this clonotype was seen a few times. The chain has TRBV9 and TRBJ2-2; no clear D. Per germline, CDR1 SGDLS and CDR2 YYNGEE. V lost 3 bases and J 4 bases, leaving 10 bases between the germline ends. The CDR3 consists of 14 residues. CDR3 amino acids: CASSERPGTGELFF. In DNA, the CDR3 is TGTGCCAGCAGCGAACGACCGGGCACCGGGGAGCTGTTTTTT.

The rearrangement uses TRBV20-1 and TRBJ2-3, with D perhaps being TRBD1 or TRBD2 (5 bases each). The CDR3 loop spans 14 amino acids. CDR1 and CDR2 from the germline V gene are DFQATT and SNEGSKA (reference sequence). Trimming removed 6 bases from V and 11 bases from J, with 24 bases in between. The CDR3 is CSAALQGGLQEQYF. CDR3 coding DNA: TGCAGTGCCGCACTCCAGGGCGGGCTCCAGGAGCAGTATTTT.

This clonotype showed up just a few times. The CDR3 DNA reads TGTGCCAGCAGCTTGTTGGCGGTCACAGATACGCAGTATTTT. Amino acid sequence: CASSLLAVTDTQYF. The V and J genes are TRBV5-4 and TRBJ2-3; D is unclear. The ends were cut back, 1 base at V and 2 bases at J, with 8 bases in the middle. The V gene's germline CDR1 is SGHNT and CDR2 YYREEE (reference sequence). The CDR3 totals 14 residues.

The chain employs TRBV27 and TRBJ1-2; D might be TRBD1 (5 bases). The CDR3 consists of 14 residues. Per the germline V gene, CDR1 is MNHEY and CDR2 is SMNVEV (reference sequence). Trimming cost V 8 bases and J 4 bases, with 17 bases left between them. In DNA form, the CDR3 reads TGTGCCAGCTCTCCGACGGGGGGAGGCTATGGCTACACCTTC. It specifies CASSPTGGGYGYTF.

CDR3 in DNA: TGTGCCAGCAGCTTAGTGGGGACTAGCGGGAGGAACCGCAATGAGCAGTTCTTC. It specifies CASSLVGTSGRNRNEQFF. This rearrangement joins TRBV7-8 to TRBJ2-1; 15 bases match TRBD2. Germline V lookup: CDR1 SGHVS, CDR2 FQNEAQ. V shed 1 base and J 6 bases; nucleotides not matched to a gene: 7. This CDR3 comprises 18 residues.

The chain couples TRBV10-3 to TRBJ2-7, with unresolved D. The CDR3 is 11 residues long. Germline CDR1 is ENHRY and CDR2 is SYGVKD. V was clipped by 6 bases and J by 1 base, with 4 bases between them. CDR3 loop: CAISGSYEQYF. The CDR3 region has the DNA TGTGCCATCAGCGGATCCTACGAGCAGTACTTC.

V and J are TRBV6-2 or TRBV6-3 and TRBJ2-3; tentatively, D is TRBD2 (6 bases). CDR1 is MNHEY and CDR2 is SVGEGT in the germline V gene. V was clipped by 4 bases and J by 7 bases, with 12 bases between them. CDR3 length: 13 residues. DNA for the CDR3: TGTGCCAGCAGTTGGAGCGGGCGATATACGCAGTATTTT. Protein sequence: CASSWSGRYTQYF.

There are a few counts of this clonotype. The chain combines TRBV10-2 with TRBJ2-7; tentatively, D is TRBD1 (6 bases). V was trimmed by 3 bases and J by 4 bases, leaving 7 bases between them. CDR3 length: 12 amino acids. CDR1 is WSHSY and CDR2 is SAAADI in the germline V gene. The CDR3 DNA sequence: TGCGCCAGCAGTGAAGGGGGATACGAGCAGTACTTC. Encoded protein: CASSEGGYEQYF.

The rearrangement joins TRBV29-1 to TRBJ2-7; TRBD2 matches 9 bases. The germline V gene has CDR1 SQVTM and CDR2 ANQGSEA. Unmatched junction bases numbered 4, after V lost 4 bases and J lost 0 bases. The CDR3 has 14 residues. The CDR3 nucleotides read TGCAGCGTTGTCGAGCGGGAGGTCTCCTACGAGCAGTACTTC. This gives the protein CSVVEREVSYEQYF.

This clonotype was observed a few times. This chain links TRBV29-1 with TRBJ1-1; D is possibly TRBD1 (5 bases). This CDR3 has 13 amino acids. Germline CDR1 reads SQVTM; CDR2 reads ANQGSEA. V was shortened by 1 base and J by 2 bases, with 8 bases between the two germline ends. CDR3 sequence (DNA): TGCAGCGTTGAAGGGGGGGGAAACACTGAAGCTTTCTTT. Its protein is CSVEGGGNTEAFF. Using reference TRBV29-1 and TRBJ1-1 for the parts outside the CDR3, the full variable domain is SAVISQKPSRDICQRGTSLTIQCQVDSQVTMMFWYRQQPGQSLTLIATANQGSEATYESGFVIDKFPISRPNLTFSTLTVSNMSPEDSSIYLCSVEGGGNTEAFFGQGTRLTVV.

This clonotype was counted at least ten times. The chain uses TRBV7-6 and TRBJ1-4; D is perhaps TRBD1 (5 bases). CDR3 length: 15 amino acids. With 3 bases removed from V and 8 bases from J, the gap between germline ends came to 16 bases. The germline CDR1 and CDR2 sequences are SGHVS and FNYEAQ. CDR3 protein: CASSFGDRRAEKLFF. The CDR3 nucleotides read TGTGCCAGCAGCTTCGGGGACCGCCGGGCGGAAAAACTGTTTTTT.

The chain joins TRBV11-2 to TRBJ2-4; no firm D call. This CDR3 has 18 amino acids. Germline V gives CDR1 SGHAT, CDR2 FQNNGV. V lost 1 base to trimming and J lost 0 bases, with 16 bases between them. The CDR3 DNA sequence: TGTGCCAGCAGCTTAGCGCTAGAGAGTGACATAGCCAAAAACATTCAGTACTTC. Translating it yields CASSLALESDIAKNIQYF.